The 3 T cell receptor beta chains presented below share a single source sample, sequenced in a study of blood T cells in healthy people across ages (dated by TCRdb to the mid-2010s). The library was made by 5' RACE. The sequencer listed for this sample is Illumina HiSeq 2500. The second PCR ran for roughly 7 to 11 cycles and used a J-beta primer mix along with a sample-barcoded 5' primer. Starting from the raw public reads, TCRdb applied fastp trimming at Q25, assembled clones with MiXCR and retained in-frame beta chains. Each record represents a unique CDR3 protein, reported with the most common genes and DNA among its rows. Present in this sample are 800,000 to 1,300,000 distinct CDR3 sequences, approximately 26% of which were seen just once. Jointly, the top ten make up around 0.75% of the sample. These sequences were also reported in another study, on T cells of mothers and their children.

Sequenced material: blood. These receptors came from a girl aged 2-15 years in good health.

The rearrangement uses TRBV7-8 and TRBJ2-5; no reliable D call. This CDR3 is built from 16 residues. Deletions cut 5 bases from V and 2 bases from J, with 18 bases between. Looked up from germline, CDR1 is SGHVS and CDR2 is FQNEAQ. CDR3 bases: TGTGCCAGCAGCCCAAGGACCTCAGCCCCTCAAGAGACCCAGTACTTC. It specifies CASSPRTSAPQETQYF.

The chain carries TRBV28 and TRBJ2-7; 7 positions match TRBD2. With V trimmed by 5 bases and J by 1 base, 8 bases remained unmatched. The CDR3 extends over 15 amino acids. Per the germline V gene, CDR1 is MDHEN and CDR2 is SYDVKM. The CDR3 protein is CASSPGGLSSYEQYF. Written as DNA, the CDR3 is TGTGCCAGCAGTCCGGGGGGACTATCATCCTACGAGCAGTACTTC.

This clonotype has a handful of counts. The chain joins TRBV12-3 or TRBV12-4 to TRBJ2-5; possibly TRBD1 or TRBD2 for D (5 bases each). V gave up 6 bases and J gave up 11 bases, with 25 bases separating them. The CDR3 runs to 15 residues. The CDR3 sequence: CASSSSGTGLGEQYF. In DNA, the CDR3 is TGTGCCAGCAGCTCATCCGGGACGGGTCTCGGTGAGCAGTACTTC.